This T cell receptor beta chain was recorded in a study of blood T cell repertoires in COVID-19 (TCRdb year 2020). Regarding the study in general: Collaborator samples came from the United States, Italy and Spain and covered acute and convalescent phases of COVID-19. Samples came from the ongoing ImmuneRACE study (first 160 participants) plus 1,254 subjects from 6 global collaborators. The prospective study material was composed of cDNA or gDNA derived from T cells, B-cell-depleted T cells, or PBMCs. Deeply sampled blood TCRbeta repertoires from subjects exposed to, actively infected with, or recovered from COVID-19 were included in the dataset. Sample metadata almost always included a de-identified subject ID, COVID-19 status, age in years and sex. HLA class I and class II types, where available, came from metadata supplied by the sample provider rather than from assay-based typing. The repertoires were released in a freely available public database meant as a resource for research on the immune response to SARS-CoV-2.

The collaborating institutions used their own protocols to collect whole blood in K2EDTA tubes. For TCRbeta analysis, collaborators shipped samples as frozen whole blood, isolated PBMCs, or DNA extracted from either of those sample types. Note on this clone: Its specific antigen is unknown. Per-nucleotide qualities are absent, and no much larger clonotype sits a single base away.

TCRbeta CDR3 regions were amplified from genomic DNA by means of the immunoSEQ Assay, a bias-controlled multiplex PCR. Turning to the authors' computational methods: The number of nucleated cells in each sample was estimated by amplification of reference gene primers within the assay. To quantify the absolute abundance of each unique TCRbeta CDR3 rearrangement, sequence reads were collapsed and filtered. For each sample, productive Simpson clonality was calculated as the square root of Simpson's diversity index over productive rearrangements. TCRdb re-hosts the immuneACCESS table, in-frame sequences only. Its copies lack some clones; in the studies checked, an unresolved V gene accounts for under half of them, and the cause for the rest is not known. V and J calls plus clone size are reproduced from that table; the DNA served to infer D and trimming. This sample gives tens of thousands of clones in total; about 86% of them show up just once. The ten biggest clones cover approximately 25% of the sample.

The paper's findings and limits, for the study overall: Clinical and demographic metadata were provided uncurated, with the amount varying by source and participant.

From its cysteine to its phenylalanine, the CDR3 spans 15 amino acids. Only CDR3 DNA is held: 45 bases, read in frame from base 1. CDR1 and CDR2 were assigned from the germline V gene as SGDLS and YYNGEE. V has 3 bases trimmed and J has 8 bases trimmed; junction bases matching no gene number 8. The sample consisted of peripheral blood. Recombination joined TRBV9 with TRBJ1-4; 9 middle bases align to TRBD1. The receptor's source is a human donor with acute or convalescent COVID-19. The donor label of this sample is uncertain. The base sequence is TGTGCCAGCAGCGCACAGGGGACAGGGATCGAAAAACTGTTTTTT. It is translated as CASSAQGTGIEKLFF.